These 5 T cell receptor beta chains were all obtained from the same sample, sequenced in a study of shared clonotypes between healthy human individuals (TCRdb year 2020). The library relied on the immunoSEQ multiplex PCR assay. What TCRdb holds here is the immuneACCESS table cut down to in-frame rearrangements. Part of the clones is not present; checked against another copy, under half of the missing clones reflect an unresolved V gene, and the others are unexplained. Across this sample there are about 600,000 clones, with 98% seen only once. Of the sample, around 0.3% is held by the ten largest clones. CD8 naive samples consisted of CD45RO-negative cells that were positively selected for CCR7, yielding a CD45RA+CCR7+ population without TemRA cells. The sequenced sample consisted of naive CD8+ T cells sorted from blood. The sample's cell subset or site label, decoded: CD45RA+CCR7+. Receptor source: a man aged 25-45 years in good health.

The V gene is TRBV9, the J gene TRBJ2-5, with TRBD1 matching over 11 bases. CDR3 length equals 17 residues. Looked up from germline, CDR1 is SGDLS and CDR2 is YYNGEE. The ends lost 6 bases at V and 2 bases at J; junction bases unmatched: 12. The CDR3 DNA follows: TGTGCCAGCACGCCGGACAGGGGGCGCGGAGGACAAGAGACCCAGTACTTC. It codes for CASTPDRGRGGQETQYF.

V gene TRBV27 combines with J gene TRBJ2-7; D is perhaps TRBD1 (7 bases). This CDR3 comprises 15 residues. V was pared by 5 bases and J by 2 bases, with 16 bases between. Germline V CDR1 and CDR2: MNHEY, SMNVEV (reference sequence). CDR3 sequence: CASSPRGTLTYEQYF. In DNA, the CDR3 is TGTGCCAGCAGTCCCAGGGGGACTCTTACCTACGAGCAGTACTTC.

The chain couples TRBV19 to TRBJ2-7, with D maybe TRBD2 (7 bases). The V gene lost 3 bases and the J gene lost 1 base, with 13 bases spanning the gap. From germline, CDR1 is LNHDA and CDR2 SQIVND (reference sequence). This CDR3 contains 15 residues. The CDR3 coding sequence is TGTGCCAGTAGTATTTTCCGGGGGGCGTCCTACGAGCAGTACTTC. Protein product: CASSIFRGASYEQYF. Full variable domain (remainder filled in from reference TRBV19 and TRBJ2-7): DGGITQSPKYLFRKEGQNVTLSCEQNLNHDAMYWYRQDPGQGLRLIYYSQIVNDFQKGDIAEGYSVSREKKESFPLTVTSAQKNPTAFYLCASSIFRGASYEQYFGPGTRLTVT.

This chain connects TRBV7-9 to TRBJ2-3; D gene uncertain. With 5 bases removed from V and 6 bases from J, the gap between germline ends came to 12 bases. Germline lookup yields CDR1 SEHNR and CDR2 FQNEAQ (reference sequence). This CDR3 has 13 residues. CDR3 nucleotides: TGTGCCAGCAGCCCCCCCTTGTTTGATACGCAGTATTTT. Amino acid sequence: CASSPPLFDTQYF. The full variable domain, rest sourced from reference TRBV7-9 and TRBJ2-3, is DTGVSQNPRHKITKRGQNVTFRCDPISEHNRLYWYRQTLGQGPEFLTYFQNEAQLEKSRLLSDRFSAERPKGSFSTLEIQRTEQGDSAMYLCASSPPLFDTQYFGPGTRLTVL.

This clone has a single count. The V call is TRBV10-3, the J call TRBJ2-7; D uncertain. V was cut by 2 bases and J by 3 bases, with 8 bases left in between. The germline CDR1 and CDR2 sequences are ENHRY and SYGVKD. This CDR3 is 13 amino acids long. In DNA, the CDR3 is TGTGCCATCAGTGAGGGATGGGACTACGAGCAGTACTTC. This translates into CAISEGWDYEQYF.